The next 26 T cell receptor beta chains were all read from a single sample in a study of blood T cell repertoires in COVID-19. Produced via immunoSEQ multiplex PCR; TCRdb's table is partial and in-frame only. The sample records under 80,000 clones, roughly 90% being singletons. The specimen was peripheral blood. Receptors were obtained from a man older than 75 in a cohort sampled during active COVID-19.

About this clone: Other DNA sequences in this sample translate to the same CDR3. The V call is TRBV4-2, the J call TRBJ2-3, with TRBD2 matching over 9 bases. Germline V gene sequence: CDR1 LGHNA, CDR2 YNFKEQ. V lost 0 bases, J lost 0 bases, and 13 bases stayed unmatched. This CDR3 is 20 amino acids long. CDR3 nucleotides: TGTGCCAGCAGCCAAGATTCCCCCGCGGGGGGGGGAGGGAGCACAGATACGCAGTATTTT. Encoded protein: CASSQDSPAGGGGSTDTQYF.

V gene TRBV5-6 combines with J gene TRBJ2-6; D possibly corresponds to TRBD1 (5 bases). The germline gives CDR1 SGHDT, CDR2 YYEEEE. There are 16 residues in the CDR3. V was clipped by 0 bases and J by 2 bases, with 9 bases between them. As DNA, the CDR3 is TGTGCCAGCAGCTTGGGGACCAGGGCTGGGGCCAACGTCCTGACTTTC. Amino acids: CASSLGTRAGANVLTF.

The chain employs TRBV4-1 and TRBJ2-5; 12 bases line up with TRBD2. V was pared by 4 bases and J by 1 base, with 4 bases of the junction left unmatched. CDR3 length equals 16 residues. In germline, CDR1 is MGHRA, CDR2 YSYEKL. CDR3 residues: CASSRLAGGIQETQYF. As DNA, the CDR3 is TGCGCCAGCAGCCGGCTAGCGGGGGGGATCCAAGAGACCCAGTACTTC.

The chain carries TRBV7-2 and TRBJ2-3; TRBD2 matches 8 bases. Germline loops: CDR1 SGHTA, CDR2 FQGNSA. After removal of 5 bases from V and 9 bases from J, the junction contained 4 bases not matched to a gene. The CDR3 has 12 amino acids. As DNA, the CDR3 is TGTGCCAGCAGCCTTAGCGGGAAAACGCAGTATTTT. Encoded protein: CASSLSGKTQYF. The full variable domain, with the rest looked up from reference TRBV7-2 and TRBJ2-3, is GAGVSQSPSNKVTEKGKDVELRCDPISGHTALYWYRQSLGQGLEFLIYFQGNSAPDKSGLPSDRFSAERTGGSVSTLTIQRTQQEDSAVYLCASSLSGKTQYFGPGTRLTVL.

This clone was seen more than once but under ten times. The CDR3 loop reads CASSMNRAEEFF. DNA of the CDR3: TGTGCCAGCAGTATGAACAGGGCCGAGGAGTTCTTC. The chain joins TRBV6-5 to TRBJ2-1, with D tentatively TRBD1 (6 bases). The CDR3 extends over 12 amino acids. Trimming stripped 5 bases from V and 14 bases from J, with 16 bases between. Per the germline V gene, CDR1 is MNHEY and CDR2 is SVGAGI.

The CDR3 protein is CASVPDSGGGTGELFF. The CDR3, as DNA: TGTGCCAGCGTCCCGGATAGCGGGGGAGGCACCGGGGAGCTGTTTTTT. The V call is TRBV2, the J call TRBJ2-2; 9 nucleotides agree with TRBD2. Germline CDR1 reads SNHLY; CDR2 reads FYNNEI. With 8 bases clipped from V and 4 bases from J, the junction kept 11 bases outside the gene matches. The length of the CDR3 is 16 residues.

This clone appeared a single time. The chain carries TRBV11-2 and TRBJ1-6; 9 bases align to TRBD1. The J segment lost 6 bases and the V segment lost 1 base, leaving 7 bases of the junction unmatched. Germline CDR1 reads SGHAT; CDR2 reads FQNNGV. The CDR3 has 17 amino acids. The CDR3: CASSLGTGALGNSPLHF. CDR3 nucleotide sequence: TGTGCCAGCAGCTTAGGGACAGGGGCCCTTGGTAATTCACCCCTCCACTTT.

V gene TRBV7-9 combines with J gene TRBJ2-7; 8 nucleotides line up with TRBD2. Germline lookup yields CDR1 SEHNR and CDR2 FQNEAQ (reference sequence). The CDR3 covers 16 residues. The V segment lost 2 bases and the J segment 5 bases; nucleotides outside the gene matches: 11. The CDR3 is CASSLYRSGGPHEQYF. The DNA of the CDR3 is TGTGCCAGCAGCTTATATCGCTCGGGGGGGCCGCACGAGCAGTACTTC.

The chain combines TRBV5-1 with TRBJ1-1; tentative D call: TRBD1 (6 bases). The germline gives CDR1 SGHRS, CDR2 YFSETQ. This CDR3 contains 14 residues. Trimming pared 4 bases from V and 4 bases from J, leaving 14 bases between. CDR3 coding DNA: TGCGCCAGCAGCCAGAGCCAGACAGGCACTGAAGCTTTCTTT. Its protein product is CASSQSQTGTEAFF.

This clone was seen a few times. The chain recombines TRBV5-1 with TRBJ1-6, with TRBD1 matching 7 bases. The length of the CDR3 is 14 residues. V shed 5 bases and J 9 bases; nucleotides not matched to a gene: 8. Per the germline V gene, CDR1 is SGHRS and CDR2 is YFSETQ. The DNA of the CDR3 is TGCGCCAGCAGTCCGACAGGGTCCGGTTCACCCCTCCACTTT. This encodes CASSPTGSGSPLHF. Together with reference TRBV5-1 and TRBJ1-6, the CDR3 gives the full variable domain: KAGVTQTPRYLIKTRGQQVTLSCSPISGHRSVSWYQQTPGQGLQFLFEYFSETQRNKGNFPGRFSGRQFSNSRSEMNVSTLELGDSALYLCASSPTGSGSPLHFGNGTRLTVT.

The chain has TRBV5-6 and TRBJ2-7; 9 bases agree with TRBD1. The trim removed 3 bases at V and 2 bases at J, leaving 6 bases unmatched. The CDR3 loop spans 15 amino acids. Germline V lookup: CDR1 SGHDT, CDR2 YYEEEE. The CDR3 spells CASSYDRGSAYEQYF. In DNA, the CDR3 is TGTGCCAGCAGCTACGACAGGGGGTCCGCCTACGAGCAGTACTTC.

The V call is TRBV10-1, the J call TRBJ1-5; 9 bases line up with TRBD1. Germline V gene sequence: CDR1 WNHNN, CDR2 SYGVQD (reference sequence). This CDR3 region has 16 residues. V lost 5 bases and J lost 2; bases outside the gene matches: 7. The CDR3 is CASSKGQGGGNQPQHF. Here the CDR3 DNA reads TGCGCCAGCAGTAAGGGACAGGGTGGTGGCAATCAGCCCCAGCATTTT.

The chain is built from TRBV7-6 and TRBJ2-1; 11 nucleotides agree with TRBD2. V lost 3 bases, J lost 4 bases, and 11 bases stayed unmatched. This CDR3 spans 18 amino acids. The germline V gene has CDR1 SGHVS and CDR2 FNYEAQ. CDR3 residues: CASSLATSGGYKYNEQFF. CDR3 bases: TGTGCCAGCAGCTTGGCAACTAGCGGGGGCTACAAATACAATGAGCAGTTCTTC.

A few counts support this clone. The genes are TRBV9 and TRBJ2-1, with no clear D. Germline assignment: CDR1 SGDLS and CDR2 YYNGEE. The V gene lost 0 bases and the J gene lost 9 bases, with 10 bases spanning the gap. CDR3 length equals 13 residues. Here the CDR3 reads CASSVDNSGEQFF. Written as DNA, the CDR3 is TGTGCCAGCAGCGTAGATAACTCCGGTGAGCAGTTCTTC.

This clone was seen a few times. The chain joins TRBV7-3 to TRBJ2-5, with TRBD2 identical over 9 bases. The CDR3 extends over 16 amino acids. The V segment lost 1 base and the J segment 5 bases; nucleotides outside the gene matches: 8. Germline V gene data show CDR1 as SGHTA and CDR2 as FQGTGA. The CDR3 sequence is CASSLNPRGGLETQYF. As DNA, the CDR3 is TGTGCCAGCAGCTTAAACCCGCGGGGGGGCCTGGAGACCCAGTACTTC. Full variable domain (rest looked up from reference TRBV7-3 and TRBJ2-5): GAGVSQTPSNKVTEKGKYVELRCDPISGHTALYWYRQSLGQGPEFLIYFQGTGAADDSGLPNDRFFAVRPEGSVSTLKIQRTERGDSAVYLCASSLNPRGGLETQYFGPGTRLLVL.

This chain connects TRBV6-5 to TRBJ2-3, with D perhaps TRBD1 (5 bases). The CDR3 contains 15 residues. V dropped 7 bases and J dropped 4 bases, with 18 bases sitting between them. The germline gives CDR1 MNHEY, CDR2 SVGAGI. CDR3: CASTYRYPGSDTQYF. The CDR3 coding sequence is TGTGCCAGCACCTACAGGTACCCAGGGTCAGATACGCAGTATTTT.

The chain has TRBV3-1 (or the pseudogene TRBV3-2) and TRBJ1-2; D not certain. This CDR3 region has 16 residues. V was shortened by 4 bases and J by 8 bases, with 23 bases between the two germline ends. Germline V lookup: CDR1 LGHDT, CDR2 YNNKEL (reference sequence). This CDR3 is CASSRRAGGRSPGYTF. The CDR3 DNA reads as TGTGCCAGCAGCCGACGGGCGGGCGGCAGGTCCCCGGGCTACACCTTC.

This chain links TRBV5-1 with TRBJ2-3; D is perhaps TRBD2 (6 bases). Germline CDR1 reads SGHRS; CDR2 reads YFSETQ. The CDR3 has 14 amino acids. V was pared by 1 base and J by 5 bases, with 11 bases between. CDR3 DNA: TGCGCCAGCAGCTTGCCATTAGCGGAAGATACGCAGTATTTT. It codes for CASSLPLAEDTQYF. Full variable domain (remainder filled in from reference TRBV5-1 and TRBJ2-3): KAGVTQTPRYLIKTRGQQVTLSCSPISGHRSVSWYQQTPGQGLQFLFEYFSETQRNKGNFPGRFSGRQFSNSRSEMNVSTLELGDSALYLCASSLPLAEDTQYFGPGTRLTVL.

The chain is built from TRBV5-4 and TRBJ1-6, with 8 bases that match TRBD1. Germline V lookup: CDR1 SGHNT, CDR2 YYREEE (reference sequence). J lost 8 bases, V lost 4 bases, and 5 bases had no gene match. The CDR3 has 14 amino acids. Here the CDR3 DNA reads TGTGCCAGCAGCGGACAGGGATGGGATTCACCCCTCCACTTT. Amino acid sequence: CASSGQGWDSPLHF.

The chain is built from TRBV19 and TRBJ2-1; 8 bases are a match to TRBD2. V gave up 0 bases and J gave up 4 bases; unmatched junction bases: 11. CDR1 is LNHDA and CDR2 is SQIVND in the germline V gene (reference sequence). This CDR3 region has 18 residues. Here the CDR3 reads CASSIDPPSAGVYNEQFF. CDR3 DNA: TGTGCCAGTAGTATAGATCCCCCATCAGCGGGGGTTTACAATGAGCAGTTCTTC. Based on the CDR3 plus reference TRBV19 and TRBJ2-1, the full variable domain is DGGITQSPKYLFRKEGQNVTLSCEQNLNHDAMYWYRQDPGQGLRLIYYSQIVNDFQKGDIAEGYSVSREKKESFPLTVTSAQKNPTAFYLCASSIDPPSAGVYNEQFFGPGTRLTVL.

The genes are TRBV12-5 and TRBJ1-6; TRBD1 might be the D (5 bases). The CDR3 runs 18 residues. The germline V and J ends were trimmed by 0 bases and 2 bases, with 14 bases remaining between them. Germline V gives CDR1 LGHNT, CDR2 FRNRAP. CDR3 nucleotides: TGTGCTAGTGGTTTGGTACAGGCCAGCTTGGCCTATAATTCACCCCTCCACTTT. Amino acid sequence: CASGLVQASLAYNSPLHF. Based on the CDR3 plus reference TRBV12-5 and TRBJ1-6, the full variable domain is DARVTQTPRHKVTEMGQEVTMRCQPILGHNTVFWYRQTMMQGLELLAYFRNRAPLDDSGMPKDRFSAEMPDATLATLKIQPSEPRDSAVYFCASGLVQASLAYNSPLHFGNGTRLTVT.

This chain joins TRBV5-1 and TRBJ2-6; 9 nucleotides match TRBD1. The CDR3 consists of 18 residues. CDR1 is SGHRS and CDR2 is YFSETQ in the germline V gene. V was pared by 1 base and J by 1 base, with 6 bases of the junction left unmatched. Here the CDR3 reads CASSLSGTGLSGANVLTF. The CDR3 nucleotides read TGCGCCAGCAGCTTGTCCGGGACAGGGCTTTCTGGGGCCAACGTCCTGACTTTC.

This clone was picked up a small number of times. The genes are TRBV7-8 and TRBJ1-1; D perhaps matches TRBD1 (5 bases). The ends were cut back, 5 bases at V and 5 bases at J, with 9 bases in the middle. Germline lookup yields CDR1 SGHVS and CDR2 FQNEAQ. The CDR3 loop spans 12 amino acids. The DNA of the CDR3 is TGTGCCAGCAGCCAGGGAGGGACTGAAGCTTTCTTT. It translates to CASSQGGTEAFF.

This clone was observed once. The CDR3 coding sequence is TGCAGCGCCCCCCTAGGCGGGGGACAAGAGACCCAGTACTTC. Protein sequence: CSAPLGGGQETQYF. V usage is TRBV29-1 and J usage is TRBJ2-5, with 7 positions matching TRBD2. The CDR3 loop spans 14 amino acids. Germline assignment: CDR1 SQVTM and CDR2 ANQGSEA. V lost 7 bases to trimming and J lost 2 bases; unmatched junction nucleotides: 10.

The gene calls are TRBV6-4 and TRBJ2-2; D is undetermined. CDR1 and CDR2 from the germline V gene are MRHNA and SNTAGT. With 4 bases removed from V and 6 bases from J, the gap between germline ends came to 15 bases. This CDR3 spans 15 amino acids. DNA for the CDR3: TGTGCCAGCAGTGCTTCGACCGGGTATGCCGGGGAGCTGTTTTTT. Translation gives CASSASTGYAGELFF.

The V gene is TRBV7-9, the J gene TRBJ2-7; TRBD1 agrees at 9 bases. Germline CDR1 is SEHNR and CDR2 is FQNEAQ (reference sequence). This CDR3 has 16 residues. After removal of 4 bases from V and 4 bases from J, the junction contained 11 bases not matched to a gene. As DNA, the CDR3 is TGTGCCAGCAGCTCTATTCGGGGACAGGGTGTATACGAGCAGTACGTC. Its protein is CASSSIRGQGVYEQYV.